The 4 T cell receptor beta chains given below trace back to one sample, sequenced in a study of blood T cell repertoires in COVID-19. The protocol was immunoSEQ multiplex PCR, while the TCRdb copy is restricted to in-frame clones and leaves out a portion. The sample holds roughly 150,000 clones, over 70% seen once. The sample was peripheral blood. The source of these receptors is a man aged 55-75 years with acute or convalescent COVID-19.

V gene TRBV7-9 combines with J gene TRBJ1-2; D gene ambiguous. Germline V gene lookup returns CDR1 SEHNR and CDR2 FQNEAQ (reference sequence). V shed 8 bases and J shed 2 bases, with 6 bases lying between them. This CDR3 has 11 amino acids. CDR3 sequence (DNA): TGTGCCAGCGGGCCCAACTATGGCTACACCTTC. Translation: CASGPNYGYTF. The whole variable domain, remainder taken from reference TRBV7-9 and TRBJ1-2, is DTGVSQNPRHKITKRGQNVTFRCDPISEHNRLYWYRQTLGQGPEFLTYFQNEAQLEKSRLLSDRFSAERPKGSFSTLEIQRTEQGDSAMYLCASGPNYGYTFGSGTRLTVV.

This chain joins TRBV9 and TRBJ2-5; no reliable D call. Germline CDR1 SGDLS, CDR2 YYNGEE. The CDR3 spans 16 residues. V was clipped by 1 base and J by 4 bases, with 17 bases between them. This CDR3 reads CASSVSDMNVVETQYF. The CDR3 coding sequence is TGTGCCAGCAGCGTATCCGACATGAATGTCGTAGAGACCCAGTACTTC.

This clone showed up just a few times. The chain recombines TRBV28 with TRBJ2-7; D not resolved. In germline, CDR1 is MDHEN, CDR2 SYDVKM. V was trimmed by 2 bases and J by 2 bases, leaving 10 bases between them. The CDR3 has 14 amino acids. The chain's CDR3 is CASSLPAVPYEQYF. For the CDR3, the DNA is TGTGCCAGCAGTTTACCGGCGGTCCCCTACGAGCAGTACTTC.

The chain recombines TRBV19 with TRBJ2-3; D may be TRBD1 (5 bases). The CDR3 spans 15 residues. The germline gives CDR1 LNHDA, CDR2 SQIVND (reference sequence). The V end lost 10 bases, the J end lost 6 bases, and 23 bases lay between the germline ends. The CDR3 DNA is TGTGCCACCCAAAAGGCCAGGGCCAAGGGTGATACGCAGTATTTT. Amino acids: CATQKARAKGDTQYF.